The T cell receptor (beta chain) described here comes from a study of blood T cells in healthy people across ages. A second PCR of 7 to 11 cycles used a sample-barcoded 5' primer and a J-beta primer mix. Every molecule of cDNA carried a tag from a template-switch adaptor with 12 random nucleotides. A single record per CDR3 protein comes from TCRdb applying MiXCR to the 5' RACE reads. Of approximately 2,000,000 distinct CDR3 sequences listed, around 40% are singletons. This clonotype was observed many times. The sample, approximately 11 milliliters of peripheral blood, was drawn from each donor. Extraction of total RNA produced a minimum of 5 micrograms from each sample. The trim removed 6 bases at V and 1 base at J, leaving 9 bases unmatched. This CDR3 contains 15 residues. Germline V lookup: CDR1 SGHTA, CDR2 FQGNSA.

This chain uses TRBV7-2 with TRBJ2-7; the match to TRBD1 covers 7 bases. Sequences were obtained from blood. The source is a human donor in good health. The CDR3 loop reads CASSESQGMSYEQYF. The CDR3 DNA reads as TGTGCCAGCAGTGAATCACAGGGGATGTCCTACGAGCAGTACTTC.